These 4 T cell receptor beta chains were all obtained from the same sample, sequenced in a study of cytomegalovirus exposure and HLA in healthy donors. Using immunoSEQ multiplex PCR, the repertoire was profiled, and TCRdb retains in-frame clones only, with some absent. The table has under 300,000 clones, around 87% seen once. The sequenced sample consisted of PBMCs. Source of these receptors: a woman aged 18-29 years in good health and CMV-seronegative.

This clone has a single count. J is TRBJ1-2 and V is TRBV19; TRBD1 is a possible D gene (6 bases). Germline V gives CDR1 LNHDA, CDR2 SQIVND (reference sequence). Trimming pared 1 base from V and 5 bases from J, leaving 11 bases between. This CDR3 is 14 amino acids long. Here the CDR3 reads CASSIAAGDYGYTF. The CDR3 DNA follows: TGTGCCAGTAGTATAGCCGCAGGGGATTATGGCTACACCTTC.

The chain employs TRBV27 and TRBJ1-1; 7 nucleotides line up with TRBD1. The CDR3 contains 14 residues. From germline, CDR1 is MNHEY and CDR2 SMNVEV (reference sequence). J gave up 1 base and V 6 bases, and 5 bases lay outside the gene matches. The CDR3 loop reads CASSPQGWNTEAFF. The CDR3 DNA sequence: TGTGCCAGCAGCCCACAGGGGTGGAACACTGAAGCTTTCTTT.

The rearrangement links TRBV28 to TRBJ2-1; 10 bases fit TRBD2. This CDR3 is 14 amino acids long. V trimming: 6 bases; J trimming: 9 bases; junction bases outside the gene matches: 8. The V gene's germline CDR1 is MDHEN and CDR2 SYDVKM. The CDR3 DNA sequence: TGTGCCAGCAGCCAGCGGGGGGGCCTTCGTGAGCAGTTCTTC. Its translation: CASSQRGGLREQFF.

The genes are TRBV27 and TRBJ1-6; 8 bases are shared with TRBD1. The CDR3 sequence is 13 residues long. Germline CDR1 and CDR2: MNHEY and SMNVEV (reference sequence). Trimming took 7 bases from V and 10 from J; bases not matched to a gene: 6. Here the CDR3 DNA reads TGTGCCAGCACAGGGGGCTGGAACTCACCCCTCCACTTT. Its protein is CASTGGWNSPLHF.